These T cell receptor beta chains were read from a single sample in a study of identifying expanded T cells in peripheral blood. Sequencing used immunoSEQ multiplex PCR; TCRdb keeps in-frame clones, though not all of them. This table holds about 78,000 clones, approximately 85% found once. Source material: blood. These receptors were collected from a person aged 18 to 70 in good health. The CDR3 runs from the conserved cysteine through the conserved F or W. A D gene is named only where the DNA matches it firmly. Only part of the rows carry a size: once, few, many, or a class if the clone is expanded.

clone_size,cdr3_length,j_call,v_call,d_call,cdr3_aa,cdr3_nt
-,14,TRBJ2-7,TRBV18,TRBD1,CASSPADRGLEQYF,TGTGCCAGCTCACCTGCGGACAGGGGGCTTGAGCAGTACTTC
-,15,TRBJ2-7,TRBV27,-,CASSFGREGTYEQYF,TGTGCCAGCAGTTTTGGCAGGGAAGGAACCTACGAGCAGTACTTC
few,16,TRBJ2-7,TRBV2,TRBD2,CASSEGGSGSFYEQYF,TGTGCCAGCAGTGAAGGGGGTAGCGGGAGTTTCTACGAGCAGTACTTC
-,15,TRBJ2-3,TRBV14,TRBD2,CASSQAVGEGNTQYF,TGTGCCAGCAGCCAAGCAGTGGGGGAGGGTAATACGCAGTATTTT
-,16,TRBJ2-7,TRBV4-2,TRBD2,CASSQESALAGAEQYF,TGTGCCAGCAGCCAAGAGTCAGCACTAGCGGGGGCAGAGCAGTACTTC
-,14,TRBJ2-1,TRBV11-1,-,CASSFSREYNEQFF,TGTGCCAGCAGCTTCTCCCGGGAGTACAATGAGCAGTTCTTC
-,11,TRBJ1-1,TRBV6-1,-,CASSRTGGAFF,TGTGCCAGCAGCCGGACGGGGGGAGCTTTCTTT
-,16,TRBJ2-1,TRBV5-1,TRBD2,CASSLAEASGRNEQFF,TGCGCCAGCAGCTTGGCCGAGGCTAGCGGGAGGAATGAGCAGTTCTTC
-,15,TRBJ2-7,TRBV6-5,-,CASAVGGEGSYEQYF,TGTGCCAGCGCGGTGGGAGGAGAGGGCTCCTACGAGCAGTACTTC
-,16,TRBJ2-7,TRBV18,TRBD1,CASSPRRDSLDYEQYF,TGTGCCAGCTCACCAAGACGGGACAGCCTCGACTACGAGCAGTACTTC
-,13,TRBJ2-7,TRBV5-1,-,CASSLAPGDEQYF,TGCGCCAGCAGCTTGGCGCCGGGTGACGAGCAGTACTTC
-,14,TRBJ1-2,TRBV2,-,CASTSTSGSLGYTF,TGTGCCAGCACCTCGACTAGCGGGAGTCTTGGCTACACCTTC
-,20,TRBJ2-6,TRBV15,TRBD1,CATSRESGDREFSGANVLTF,TGTGCCACCAGCAGAGAATCAGGGGACAGGGAGTTCTCTGGGGCCAACGTCCTGACTTTC
-,12,TRBJ2-3,TRBV14,-,CASSHQPIAQYF,TGTGCCAGCAGCCACCAACCAATCGCGCAGTATTTT
once,18,TRBJ2-4,TRBV11-3,TRBD1,CASSLGRGLGLAKNIQYF,TGTGCCAGCAGCTTAGGAAGGGGGCTTGGGTTGGCCAAAAACATTCAGTACTTC
-,16,TRBJ2-1,TRBV28,TRBD2,CASSSGLAGANNEQFF,TGTGCCAGCAGTTCCGGACTAGCGGGAGCTAACAATGAGCAGTTCTTC
-,14,TRBJ2-7,TRBV7-2,-,CASSLYTLADEQYF,TGTGCCAGCAGCTTATATACACTAGCAGACGAGCAGTACTTC
-,14,TRBJ2-7,TRBV9,TRBD1,CASSARDREAEQYF,TGTGCCAGCAGCGCCCGGGACAGGGAGGCCGAGCAGTACTTC
few,14,TRBJ2-1,TRBV28,-,CASSLDEGRNEQFF,TGTGCCAGCAGTTTAGACGAGGGAAGGAATGAGCAGTTCTTC
-,18,TRBJ2-6,TRBV4-1,TRBD1,CASSQEGQGISGANVLTF,TGCGCCAGCAGCCAAGAGGGACAGGGCATCTCTGGGGCCAACGTCCTGACTTTC